These 29 T cell receptor beta chains came from one sample sequenced in a study of blood T cell repertoires in COVID-19. Data came from immunoSEQ multiplex PCR; TCRdb stores just in-frame clones and leaves some out. The sample carries around 120,000 clones, more than 75% recorded once. The sequenced material came from peripheral blood. The receptors here all came from a man aged 45-65 years with acute or convalescent COVID-19.

The rearrangement links TRBV6-6 to TRBJ2-5; 10 nucleotides agree with TRBD2. The CDR3 covers 15 residues. Germline CDR1 and CDR2: MNHNY and SVGAGI (reference sequence). Trimming took 6 bases from V and 5 from J; bases not matched to a gene: 9. CDR3 bases: TGTGCCAGCAGCCAGATGATGGGACTAGCGGAGACCCAGTACTTC. It yields the protein CASSQMMGLAETQYF.

This rearrangement joins TRBV25-1 to TRBJ1-5; perhaps TRBD1 as D (6 bases). The CDR3 totals 14 residues. Looked up from germline, CDR1 is MGHDK and CDR2 is SYGVNS. V lost 2 bases and J lost 3, with 8 bases in between. The CDR3 is CASSERGYNQPQHF. For the CDR3, the DNA is TGTGCCAGCAGTGAAAGGGGGTACAATCAGCCCCAGCATTTT.

The chain links TRBV7-9 to TRBJ2-1, with 10 nucleotides matching TRBD2. Germline lookup yields CDR1 SEHNR and CDR2 FQNEAQ (reference sequence). The CDR3 is made up of 18 amino acids. The V and J ends lost 3 bases and 1 base, in that order; junction bases with no gene match: 9. In DNA form, the CDR3 reads TGTGCCAGCAGCTTGACTAGCGGGCTCGACAGTTCCTACAATGAGCAGTTCTTC. Protein sequence: CASSLTSGLDSSYNEQFF.

This chain links TRBV5-6 with TRBJ2-3, with TRBD1 identical over 7 bases. CDR1 SGHDT and CDR2 YYEEEE come from the germline V gene. V shed 4 bases, J shed 3 bases, and the junction held 2 bases outside the gene matches. This CDR3 comprises 13 residues. The CDR3 DNA is TGTGCCAGCAGCCCGACAGGGACAGATACGCAGTATTTT. Its translation: CASSPTGTDTQYF.

The V and J genes are TRBV9 and TRBJ2-5, with a possible D match to TRBD2 (6 bases). V lost 3 bases to trimming and J lost 2 bases, with 11 bases between them. CDR3 length: 14 amino acids. Germline V CDR1 and CDR2: SGDLS, YYNGEE. CDR3 in DNA: TGTGCCAGCAGCGCGGTGGGGAGGCAAGAGACCCAGTACTTC. This encodes CASSAVGRQETQYF.

This clone has a single count. Relative to the germline gene, one junction end is altered; a read error may explain this. The gene calls are TRBV7-9 and TRBJ2-7, with TRBD2 matching 9 bases. CDR3 size: 15 residues. CDR1 is SEHNR, CDR2 FQNEAQ, per germline (reference sequence). CDR3 loop: CASSQKTSGTYEQYF. CDR3 bases: TGTGCCAGCAGCCAAAAGACTAGCGGAACCTACGAGCAATACTTC.

This clone was recorded only once. Sequence at one end of the junction differs from germline and may be a read error. The J gene is TRBJ1-1, the V gene TRBV10-3; D uncertain. CDR1 and CDR2 from the germline V gene are ENHRY and SYGVKD. The CDR3 covers 13 residues. CDR3 in DNA: TGTGCCATCACAATGCAGGTGAAAACTGAAGCTTTCTTT. It specifies CAITMQVKTEAFF.

This clone has only a few counts. The gene calls are TRBV11-3 and TRBJ2-2; a possible D gene is TRBD2 (6 bases). Trimming removed 4 bases from V and 4 bases from J, with 7 bases in between. The CDR3 sequence is 13 residues long. Germline assignment: CDR1 SGHNT and CDR2 YENEEA. The CDR3 DNA follows: TGTGCCAGCAGCTGGGAGGTCACCGGGGAGCTGTTTTTT. Its translation: CASSWEVTGELFF.

V gene TRBV11-2 combines with J gene TRBJ2-7, with D maybe TRBD1 (6 bases). Trimming removed 4 bases at V and 1 base at J, with 17 bases between. Germline CDR1 is SGHAT and CDR2 is FQNNGV. CDR3 length: 16 amino acids. In nucleotides, the CDR3 is TGTGCCAGCAGCTCATGGTCCACAGGGCCTTCCTACGAGCAGTACTTC. It codes for CASSSWSTGPSYEQYF.

The chain links TRBV12-3 or TRBV12-4 to TRBJ2-1; D call uncertain. There are 11 residues in the CDR3. Trimming took off 5 bases at V and 4 bases at J, with 3 bases between the two ends. The CDR3 DNA sequence: TGTGCCAGCAGTACTTACAATGAGCAGTTCTTC. This sequence encodes CASSTYNEQFF.

The rearrangement links TRBV6-5 to TRBJ1-2; 8 nucleotides line up with TRBD1. J was trimmed by 8 bases and V by 5 bases; bases with no gene match: 13. The germline CDR1 and CDR2 sequences are MNHEY and SVGAGI. CDR3 length: 15 residues. The CDR3 is CASSPMGTGRGGYTF. For the CDR3, the DNA is TGTGCCAGCAGTCCCATGGGGACAGGACGTGGGGGCTACACCTTC.

The table lists this clone with a few counts. The chain recombines TRBV19 with TRBJ2-3; perhaps TRBD1 as D (6 bases). This CDR3 is built from 15 residues. Per the germline V gene, CDR1 is LNHDA and CDR2 is SQIVND (reference sequence). The germline V and J ends were trimmed by 8 bases and 0 bases, with 15 bases remaining between them. The CDR3 region is CASLRTAFSTDTQYF. In DNA form, the CDR3 reads TGTGCCAGTCTCAGGACAGCCTTTAGCACAGATACGCAGTATTTT.

V and J are TRBV5-6 and TRBJ2-1; 12 bases align to TRBD2. The CDR3 is 13 residues long. Trimming at V came to 6 bases and at J to 15 bases, leaving 10 bases not matched to a gene. CDR1 and CDR2 (germline): SGHDT, YYEEEE. The CDR3 coding sequence is TGTGCCAGCAACAGACTAGCGGGAGATGTTGGGTTCTTC. Translation gives CASNRLAGDVGFF.

V gene TRBV20-1 combines with J gene TRBJ1-1; 8 bases line up with TRBD1. This CDR3 is 15 amino acids long. V was pared by 3 bases and J by 5 bases, with 11 bases of the junction left unmatched. Germline V gene data show CDR1 as DFQATT and CDR2 as SNEGSKA (reference sequence). This CDR3 reads CSASEDRVVGTEAFF. In DNA, the CDR3 is TGCAGTGCTAGTGAGGACAGGGTGGTGGGAACTGAAGCTTTCTTT.

The rearrangement joins TRBV5-1 to TRBJ2-7; the D is unclear. Germline values: CDR1 SGHRS, CDR2 YFSETQ. CDR3 length equals 13 residues. Trimming left V 6 bases short and J 2 bases short, with 12 bases between. CDR3 loop: CASTPGYTYEQYF. The CDR3, as DNA: TGCGCCAGCACCCCGGGTTATACCTACGAGCAGTACTTC.

The rearrangement joins TRBV4-1 to TRBJ1-2; TRBD1 matches 8 bases. CDR1 MGHRA and CDR2 YSYEKL come from the germline V gene. The length of the CDR3 is 16 residues. Trimming took 3 bases from V and 4 from J; bases not matched to a gene: 10. The CDR3 loop reads CASSHLGQDYGYGYTF. In DNA form, the CDR3 reads TGCGCCAGCAGCCACCTGGGACAGGATTATGGCTATGGCTACACCTTC.

CDR3 residues: CASSRDRGDTIYF. CDR3 in DNA: TGTGCCAGCAGCCGGGACAGGGGCGACACCATATATTTT. The chain carries TRBV6-5 and TRBJ1-3, with TRBD1 matching 10 bases. V lost 6 bases, J lost 8 bases, and 4 bases stayed unmatched. The CDR3 spans 13 residues. Germline CDR1 and CDR2: MNHEY and SVGAGI.

The gene calls are TRBV19 and TRBJ2-1, with 12 bases that match TRBD2. The V gene's germline CDR1 is LNHDA and CDR2 SQIVND (reference sequence). V shed 6 bases, J shed 5 bases, and the junction held 5 bases outside the gene matches. This CDR3 contains 15 residues. CDR3 bases: TGTGCCAGTAGCGTACTAGCGGGAGGAGACAATGAGCAGTTCTTC. The encoded protein is CASSVLAGGDNEQFF.

The chain carries TRBV6-4 and TRBJ2-3, with 8 bases that match TRBD2. Germline loops: CDR1 MRHNA, CDR2 SNTAGT. This CDR3 spans 13 amino acids. The V and J ends lost 3 bases and 5 bases, in that order; junction bases with no gene match: 1. Here the CDR3 reads CASSDTSGDTQYF. In DNA, the CDR3 is TGTGCCAGCAGTGATACTAGCGGAGATACGCAGTATTTT.

J is TRBJ1-1 and V is TRBV19; D is unclear. The CDR3 runs 15 residues. Germline-derived CDR1 and CDR2 are LNHDA and SQIVND (reference sequence). V gave up 5 bases and J gave up 1 base, with 14 bases separating them. The CDR3: CASSLGRTSNTEAFF. The CDR3 nucleotides read TGTGCCAGTAGTTTGGGGAGGACCTCGAACACTGAAGCTTTCTTT.

This chain links TRBV13 with TRBJ1-2; 7 bases fit TRBD1. The trim removed 0 bases at V and 3 bases at J, leaving 10 bases unmatched. The CDR3 covers 17 residues. Per germline, CDR1 PRHDT and CDR2 FYEKMQ (reference sequence). CDR3 region: CASSLGRGRALDYGYTF. The CDR3 DNA reads as TGTGCCAGCAGCTTAGGGAGGGGGCGAGCTTTGGACTATGGCTACACCTTC.

This sequence joins TRBV7-7 and TRBJ1-1, with no clear D. Germline V gives CDR1 SSHAT, CDR2 FNYEAQ (reference sequence). V was cut by 6 bases and J by 5 bases, with 13 bases left in between. CDR3 length equals 13 residues. For the CDR3, the DNA is TGTGCCAGCAGACCACCGCGGTTAACTGAAGCTTTCTTT. Protein sequence: CASRPPRLTEAFF.

This sequence joins TRBV28 and TRBJ1-2, with 7 bases lining up with TRBD1. Germline CDR1 and CDR2: MDHEN and SYDVKM. The trim removed 5 bases at V and 2 bases at J, leaving 11 bases unmatched. CDR3 size: 16 residues. CDR3 coding DNA: TGTGCCAGCAGTATCGAATCGACAGGGTCAAACTATGGCTACACCTTC. Protein: CASSIESTGSNYGYTF.

This clone has just a few counts. The V and J genes are TRBV6-5 and TRBJ1-1; 9 bases agree with TRBD1. J was trimmed by 7 bases and V by 4 bases; bases with no gene match: 7. The CDR3 is made up of 14 amino acids. Germline loops: CDR1 MNHEY, CDR2 SVGAGI. The CDR3 is CASSSGQGVGEAFF. The DNA of the CDR3 is TGTGCCAGCAGTTCGGGACAGGGTGTAGGTGAAGCTTTCTTT.

This chain links TRBV10-2 with TRBJ1-2; TRBD1 matches 7 bases. In germline, CDR1 is WSHSY, CDR2 SAAADI. CDR3 size: 14 residues. With 5 bases clipped from V and 5 bases from J, the junction kept 8 bases outside the gene matches. The CDR3 nucleotides are TGCGCCAGCAGTTCGGGACAGTTCCTATATGGCTACACCTTC. Protein: CASSSGQFLYGYTF.

The genes are TRBV19 and TRBJ1-3; D unclear. This CDR3 spans 15 amino acids. V was pared by 5 bases and J by 0 bases, with 11 bases between. Germline CDR1 reads LNHDA; CDR2 reads SQIVND (reference sequence). The CDR3 nucleotides read TGTGCCAGTAGTCCCATGCTAGCCTCTGGAAACACCATATATTTT. It encodes CASSPMLASGNTIYF.

This chain uses TRBV5-1 with TRBJ1-1; 7 nucleotides align to TRBD1. This CDR3 is 15 amino acids long. With V trimmed by 3 bases and J by 4 bases, 9 bases remained unmatched. Per germline, CDR1 SGHRS and CDR2 YFSETQ. The CDR3 loop reads CASSSPQGLATEAFF. For the CDR3, the DNA is TGCGCCAGCAGCTCCCCACAGGGGTTGGCCACTGAAGCTTTCTTT.

V and J are TRBV6-5 and TRBJ1-4; 10 bases fit TRBD1. Germline V CDR1 and CDR2: MNHEY, SVGAGI. Trimming at V came to 2 bases and at J to 8 bases, leaving 5 bases not matched to a gene. The CDR3 has 15 residues. CDR3 nucleotide sequence: TGTGCCAGCAGTTACCGGGACAGGGGAGGGGAAAAACTGTTTTTT. Encoded protein: CASSYRDRGGEKLFF.

The gene calls are TRBV30 and TRBJ1-6; D perhaps matches TRBD1 (6 bases). V was cut by 5 bases and J by 8 bases, with 16 bases left in between. This CDR3 is built from 14 residues. CDR1 is GTSNPN, CDR2 SVGIG, per germline (reference sequence). The DNA for the CDR3 is TGTGCCTGGCATTTGAGGGCAGGGGATTCACCCCTCCACTTT. Protein sequence: CAWHLRAGDSPLHF.